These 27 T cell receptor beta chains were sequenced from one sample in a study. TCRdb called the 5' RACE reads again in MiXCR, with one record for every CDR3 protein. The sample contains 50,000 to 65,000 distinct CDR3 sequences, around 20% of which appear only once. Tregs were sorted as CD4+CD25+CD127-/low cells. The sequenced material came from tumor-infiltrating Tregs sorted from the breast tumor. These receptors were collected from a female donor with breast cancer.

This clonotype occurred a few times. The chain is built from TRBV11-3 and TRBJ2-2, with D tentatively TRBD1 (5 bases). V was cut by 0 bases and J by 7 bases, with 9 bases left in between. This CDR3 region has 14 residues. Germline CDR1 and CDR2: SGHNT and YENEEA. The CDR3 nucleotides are TGTGCCAGCAGCTTAGATCCAGGGCACGGGGAGCTGTTTTTT. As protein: CASSLDPGHGELFF.

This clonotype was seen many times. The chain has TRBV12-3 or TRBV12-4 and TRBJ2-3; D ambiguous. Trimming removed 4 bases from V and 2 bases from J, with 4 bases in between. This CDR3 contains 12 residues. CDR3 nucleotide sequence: TGTGCCAGCAGTTACCCCACAGATACGCAGTATTTT. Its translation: CASSYPTDTQYF.

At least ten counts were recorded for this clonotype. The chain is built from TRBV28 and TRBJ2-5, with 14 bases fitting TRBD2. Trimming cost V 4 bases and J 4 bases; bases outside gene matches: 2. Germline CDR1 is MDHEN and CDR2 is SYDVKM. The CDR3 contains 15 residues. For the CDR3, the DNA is TGTGCCAGCAGTTCCGGGACTAGCGGGAGAGAGACCCAGTACTTC. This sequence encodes CASSSGTSGRETQYF.

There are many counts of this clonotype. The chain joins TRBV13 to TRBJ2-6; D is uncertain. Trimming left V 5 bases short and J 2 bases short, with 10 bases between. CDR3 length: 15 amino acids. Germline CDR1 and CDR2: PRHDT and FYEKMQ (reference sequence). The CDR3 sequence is CASSPTKAGANVLTF. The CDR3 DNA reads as TGTGCCAGCAGCCCGACCAAGGCTGGGGCCAACGTCCTGACTTTC.

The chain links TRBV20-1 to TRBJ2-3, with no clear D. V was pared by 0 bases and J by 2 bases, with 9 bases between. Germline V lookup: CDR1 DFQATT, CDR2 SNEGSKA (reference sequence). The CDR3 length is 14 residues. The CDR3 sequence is CSARDHPVTDTQYF. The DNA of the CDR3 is TGCAGTGCTAGAGATCATCCCGTCACAGATACGCAGTATTTT.

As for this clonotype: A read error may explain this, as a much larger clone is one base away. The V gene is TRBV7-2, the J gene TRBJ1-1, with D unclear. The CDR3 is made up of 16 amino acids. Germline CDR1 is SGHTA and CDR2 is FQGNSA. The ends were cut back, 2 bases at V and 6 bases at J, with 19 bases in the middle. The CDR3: CASSLNKPLRNSEAFF. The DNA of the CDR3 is TGTGCCAGCAGCTTAAACAAGCCCTTACGCAACTCTGAAGCTTTCTTT.

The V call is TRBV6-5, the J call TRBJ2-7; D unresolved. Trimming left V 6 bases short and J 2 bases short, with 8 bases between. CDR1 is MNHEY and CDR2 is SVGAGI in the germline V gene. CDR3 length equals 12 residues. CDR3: CASRTMTYEQYF. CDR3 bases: TGTGCCAGCAGAACAATGACCTACGAGCAGTACTTC.

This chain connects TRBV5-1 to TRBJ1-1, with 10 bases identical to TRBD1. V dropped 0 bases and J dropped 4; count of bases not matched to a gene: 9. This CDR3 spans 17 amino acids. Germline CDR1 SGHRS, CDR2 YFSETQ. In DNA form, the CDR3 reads TGCGCCAGCAGCTTGGAAGGGGACAGGGGCGGGGGCACTGAAGCTTTCTTT. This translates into CASSLEGDRGGGTEAFF.

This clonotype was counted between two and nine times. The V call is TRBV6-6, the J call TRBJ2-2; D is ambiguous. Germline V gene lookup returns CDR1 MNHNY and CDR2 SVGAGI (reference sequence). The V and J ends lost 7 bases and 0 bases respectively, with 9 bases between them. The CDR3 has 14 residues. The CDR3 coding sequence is TGTGCCAGCAACACCCAGGCGAACACCGGGGAGCTGTTTTTT. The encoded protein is CASNTQANTGELFF.

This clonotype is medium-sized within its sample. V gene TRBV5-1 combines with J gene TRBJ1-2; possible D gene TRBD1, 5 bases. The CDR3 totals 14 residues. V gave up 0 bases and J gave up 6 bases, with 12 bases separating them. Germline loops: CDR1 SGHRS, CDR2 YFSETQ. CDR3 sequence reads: CASSLATQGHGYTF. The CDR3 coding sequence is TGCGCCAGCAGCTTGGCGACGCAGGGCCATGGCTACACCTTC. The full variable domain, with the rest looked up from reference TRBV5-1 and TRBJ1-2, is KAGVTQTPRYLIKTRGQQVTLSCSPISGHRSVSWYQQTPGQGLQFLFEYFSETQRNKGNFPGRFSGRQFSNSRSEMNVSTLELGDSALYLCASSLATQGHGYTFGSGTRLTVV.

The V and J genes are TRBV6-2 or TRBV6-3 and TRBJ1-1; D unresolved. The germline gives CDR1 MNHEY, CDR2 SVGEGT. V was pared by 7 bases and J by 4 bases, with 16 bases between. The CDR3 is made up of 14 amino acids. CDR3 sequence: CASTRTGGITEAFF. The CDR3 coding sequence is TGTGCCAGCACCCGGACCGGAGGGATCACTGAAGCTTTCTTT.

The CDR3 loop is CARGLAGGPSYNEQFF. The CDR3 DNA is TGCGCCAGGGGACTAGCGGGAGGGCCCTCCTACAATGAGCAGTTCTTC. The chain has TRBV5-1 and TRBJ2-1; 16 bases match TRBD2. J was trimmed by 0 bases and V by 8 bases; bases with no gene match: 2. CDR3 size: 16 residues. Germline CDR1 and CDR2: SGHRS and YFSETQ.

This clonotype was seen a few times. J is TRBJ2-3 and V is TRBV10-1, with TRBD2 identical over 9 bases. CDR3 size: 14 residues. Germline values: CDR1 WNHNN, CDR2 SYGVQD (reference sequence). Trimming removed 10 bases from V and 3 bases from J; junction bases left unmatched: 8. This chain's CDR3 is CATSRSGGTDTQYF. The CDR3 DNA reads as TGCGCCACCTCGAGGAGCGGGGGGACAGATACGCAGTATTTT.

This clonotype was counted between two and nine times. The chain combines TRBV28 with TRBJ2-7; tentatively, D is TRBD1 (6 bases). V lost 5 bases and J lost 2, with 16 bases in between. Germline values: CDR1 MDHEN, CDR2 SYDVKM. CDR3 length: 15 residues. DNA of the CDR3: TGTGCCAGCAGTCCCCGTGGGACACTACCCTACGAGCAGTACTTC. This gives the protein CASSPRGTLPYEQYF.

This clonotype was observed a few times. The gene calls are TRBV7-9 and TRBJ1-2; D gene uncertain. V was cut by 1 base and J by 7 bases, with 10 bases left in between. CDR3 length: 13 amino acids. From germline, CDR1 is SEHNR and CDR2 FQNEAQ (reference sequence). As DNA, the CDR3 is TGTGCCAGCAGCTTAGGGGAGGCGGCTGGCTACACCTTC. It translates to CASSLGEAAGYTF.

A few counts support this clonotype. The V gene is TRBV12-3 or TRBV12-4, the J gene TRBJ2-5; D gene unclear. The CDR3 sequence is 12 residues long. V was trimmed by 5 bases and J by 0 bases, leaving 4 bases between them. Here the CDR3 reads CASSRNQETQYF. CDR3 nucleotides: TGTGCCAGCAGTAGAAACCAAGAGACCCAGTACTTC.

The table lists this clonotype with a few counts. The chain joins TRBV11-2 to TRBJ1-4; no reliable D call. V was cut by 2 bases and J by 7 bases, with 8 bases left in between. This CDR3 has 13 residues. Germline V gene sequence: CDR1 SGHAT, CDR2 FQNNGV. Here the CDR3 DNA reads TGTGCCAGCAGCTTACCCGGAATTGAAAAACTGTTTTTT. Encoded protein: CASSLPGIEKLFF.

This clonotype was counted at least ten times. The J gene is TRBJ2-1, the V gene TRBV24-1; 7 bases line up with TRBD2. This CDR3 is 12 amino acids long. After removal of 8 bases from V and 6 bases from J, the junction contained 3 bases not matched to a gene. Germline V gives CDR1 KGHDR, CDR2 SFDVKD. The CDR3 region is CATTSGGNEQFF. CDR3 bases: TGTGCCACCACGTCGGGGGGCAATGAGCAGTTCTTC.

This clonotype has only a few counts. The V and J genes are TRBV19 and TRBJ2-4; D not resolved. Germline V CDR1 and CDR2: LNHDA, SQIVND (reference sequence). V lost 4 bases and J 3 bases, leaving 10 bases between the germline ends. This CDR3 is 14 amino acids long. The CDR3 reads CASSNRALKNIQYF. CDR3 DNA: TGTGCCAGTAGTAATCGGGCGCTCAAAAACATTCAGTACTTC.

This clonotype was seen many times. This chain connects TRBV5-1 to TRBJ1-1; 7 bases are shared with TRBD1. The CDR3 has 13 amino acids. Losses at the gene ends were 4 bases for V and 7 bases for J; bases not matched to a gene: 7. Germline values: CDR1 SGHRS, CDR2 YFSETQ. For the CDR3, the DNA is TGCGCCAGCAGCCCTCGACAGGGAAATGAAGCTTTCTTT. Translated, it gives CASSPRQGNEAFF.

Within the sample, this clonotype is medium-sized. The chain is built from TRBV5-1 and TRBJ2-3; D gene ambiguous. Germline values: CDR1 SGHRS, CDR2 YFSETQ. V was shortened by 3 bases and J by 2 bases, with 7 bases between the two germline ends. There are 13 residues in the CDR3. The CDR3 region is CASSSPPTDTQYF. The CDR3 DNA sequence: TGCGCCAGCAGCTCGCCCCCCACAGATACGCAGTATTTT.

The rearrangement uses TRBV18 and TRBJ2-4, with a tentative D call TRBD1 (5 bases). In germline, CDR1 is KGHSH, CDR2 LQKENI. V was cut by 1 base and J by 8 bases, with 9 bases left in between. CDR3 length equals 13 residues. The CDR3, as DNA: TGTGCCAGCTCACCACATAGCAGGGACATTCAGTACTTC. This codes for CASSPHSRDIQYF. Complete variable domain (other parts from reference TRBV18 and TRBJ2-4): NAGVMQNPRHLVRRRGQEARLRCSPMKGHSHVYWYRQLPEEGLKFMVYLQKENIIDESGMPKERFSAEFPKEGPSILRIQQVVRGDSAAYFCASSPHSRDIQYFGAGTRLSVL.

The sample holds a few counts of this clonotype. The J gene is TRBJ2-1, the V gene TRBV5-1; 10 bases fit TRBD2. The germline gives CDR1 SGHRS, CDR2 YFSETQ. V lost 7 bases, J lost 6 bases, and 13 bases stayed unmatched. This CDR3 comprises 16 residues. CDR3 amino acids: CASDASGTSVGNEQFF. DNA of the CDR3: TGCGCCAGCGACGCCTCCGGGACTAGCGTCGGCAATGAGCAGTTCTTC.

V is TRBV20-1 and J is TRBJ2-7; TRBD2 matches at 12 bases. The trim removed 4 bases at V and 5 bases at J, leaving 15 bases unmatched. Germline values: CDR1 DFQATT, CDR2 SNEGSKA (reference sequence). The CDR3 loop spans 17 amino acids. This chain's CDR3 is CSATGLAGFRLDDEQYF. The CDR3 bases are TGCAGTGCTACTGGACTAGCGGGATTTCGGCTAGACGACGAGCAGTACTTC.

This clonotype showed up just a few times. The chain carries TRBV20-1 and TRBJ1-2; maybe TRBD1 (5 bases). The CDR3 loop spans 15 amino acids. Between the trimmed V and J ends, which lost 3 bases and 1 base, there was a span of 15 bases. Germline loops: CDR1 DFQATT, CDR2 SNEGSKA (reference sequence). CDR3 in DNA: TGCAGTGCTAGTAAAGGGGCGTCGGGTAACTATGGCTACACCTTC. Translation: CSASKGASGNYGYTF.

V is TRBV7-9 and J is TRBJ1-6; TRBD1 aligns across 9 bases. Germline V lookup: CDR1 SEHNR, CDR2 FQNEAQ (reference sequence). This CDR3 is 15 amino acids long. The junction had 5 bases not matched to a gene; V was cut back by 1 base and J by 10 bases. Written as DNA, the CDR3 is TGTGCCAGCAGCTTAGGGGGACAGGGTTTATCACCCCTCCACTTT. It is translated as CASSLGGQGLSPLHF.

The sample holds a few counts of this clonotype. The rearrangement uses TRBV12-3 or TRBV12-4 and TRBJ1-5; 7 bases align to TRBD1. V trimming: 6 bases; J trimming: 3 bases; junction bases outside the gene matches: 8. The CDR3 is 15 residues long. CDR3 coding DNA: TGTGCCAGCAGCATCAAAGGGGGCTTCAATCAGCCCCAGCATTTT. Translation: CASSIKGGFNQPQHF.